The rows below give T cell receptor beta chains drawn from one sample of a study of identical twins. TCRdb independently ran MiXCR on the 5' RACE reads; one entry per CDR3 protein. The sample shows a few hundred thousand distinct CDR3 sequences, about 8.9% of them seen only once. The same data also went into a second study, on yellow fever vaccine responses in identical twins.

The source material was CD8+ T cells sorted from blood. These receptors were obtained from a woman aged 18-29 years in good health. The CDR3 runs from the conserved cysteine through the conserved F or W. The D gene is left open where the match is weak. Clone size appears in some rows only: once, few, many, or a class for an expanded clone.

CDR3 length: 11; D gene: NA; J gene: TRBJ2-1; clone size: few; V gene: TRBV4-1; CDR3 protein: CASRDGQEQFF; CDR3 DNA: TGCGCCAGCAGGGATGGACAGGAGCAGTTCTTC
CDR3 length: 13; D gene: NA; J gene: TRBJ2-4; clone size: many; V gene: TRBV7-9; CDR3 protein: CASSSRGQNIQYF; CDR3 DNA: TGTGCCAGCAGCTCCAGGGGTCAGAACATTCAGTACTTC
CDR3 length: 16; D gene: NA; J gene: TRBJ2-7; clone size: few; V gene: TRBV11-2; CDR3 protein: CASSPTGSGADYEQYF; CDR3 DNA: TGTGCCAGCAGCCCAACGGGGTCGGGAGCGGACTACGAGCAGTACTTC
CDR3 length: 17; D gene: TRBD2; J gene: TRBJ2-1; clone size: many; V gene: TRBV4-3; CDR3 protein: CASSPGTSGSIYNEQFF; CDR3 DNA: TGCGCCAGCAGCCCCGGGACTAGCGGGAGTATCTACAATGAGCAGTTCTTC
CDR3 length: 16; D gene: NA; J gene: TRBJ1-2; clone size: few; V gene: TRBV5-1; CDR3 protein: CASSLDSDLANYGYTF; CDR3 DNA: TGCGCCAGCAGCTTGGACAGTGACTTGGCTAACTATGGCTACACCTTC
CDR3 length: 15; D gene: NA; J gene: TRBJ2-1; clone size: few; V gene: TRBV4-3; CDR3 protein: CASSQEGTGTNEQFF; CDR3 DNA: TGCGCCAGCAGCCAAGAGGGGACTGGAACTAATGAGCAGTTCTTC
CDR3 length: 19; D gene: TRBD2; J gene: TRBJ2-1; clone size: NA; V gene: TRBV4-3; CDR3 protein: CASSQDLLPQREAHNEQFF; CDR3 DNA: TGCGCCAGCAGCCAAGATCTGCTCCCGCAGCGGGAGGCACACAATGAGCAGTTCTTC
CDR3 length: 18; D gene: TRBD1; J gene: TRBJ1-1; clone size: NA; V gene: TRBV4-1; CDR3 protein: CASSHPFPSDRGDTEAFF; CDR3 DNA: TGCGCCAGCAGCCACCCCTTCCCGAGCGACAGGGGGGACACTGAAGCTTTCTTT
CDR3 length: 13; D gene: TRBD2; J gene: TRBJ2-1; clone size: NA; V gene: TRBV7-9; CDR3 protein: CASSFSGSYEQFF; CDR3 DNA: TGTGCCAGCAGCTTCAGCGGGAGCTATGAGCAGTTCTTC
CDR3 length: 15; D gene: NA; J gene: TRBJ2-7; clone size: few; V gene: TRBV15; CDR3 protein: CATSRVPDNLYEQYF; CDR3 DNA: TGTGCCACCAGCAGAGTCCCCGACAACCTCTACGAGCAGTACTTC
CDR3 length: 14; D gene: TRBD1; J gene: TRBJ2-7; clone size: many; V gene: TRBV28; CDR3 protein: CASSPQTGVYEQYF; CDR3 DNA: TGTGCCAGCAGTCCCCAGACAGGGGTCTACGAGCAGTACTTC
CDR3 length: 16; D gene: TRBD1; J gene: TRBJ2-1; clone size: NA; V gene: TRBV7-8; CDR3 protein: CASSLALGQGYNEQFF; CDR3 DNA: TGTGCCAGCAGCTTAGCGTTGGGACAGGGCTACAATGAGCAGTTCTTC
CDR3 length: 14; D gene: TRBD1; J gene: TRBJ2-7; clone size: many; V gene: TRBV2; CDR3 protein: CASSEGQGAYEQYF; CDR3 DNA: TGTGCCAGCAGTGAGGGACAGGGGGCCTACGAGCAGTACTTC
CDR3 length: 12; D gene: NA; J gene: TRBJ2-6; clone size: many; V gene: TRBV25-1; CDR3 protein: CASSSGPDVLTF; CDR3 DNA: TGTGCCAGCAGTTCGGGGCCCGACGTCCTGACTTTC
CDR3 length: 13; D gene: NA; J gene: TRBJ2-3; clone size: NA; V gene: TRBV20-1; CDR3 protein: CSARQRGGDTQYF; CDR3 DNA: TGCAGTGCTAGACAACGAGGGGGAGATACGCAGTATTTT
CDR3 length: 16; D gene: NA; J gene: TRBJ2-2; clone size: many; V gene: TRBV7-6; CDR3 protein: CASSLSPRSGSGELFF; CDR3 DNA: TGTGCCAGCAGCTTATCCCCCCGCAGTGGATCCGGGGAGCTGTTTTTT
CDR3 length: 14; D gene: NA; J gene: TRBJ2-2; clone size: many; V gene: TRBV29-1; CDR3 protein: CSVVKTPNTGELFF; CDR3 DNA: TGCAGCGTTGTAAAGACCCCTAACACCGGGGAGCTGTTTTTT
CDR3 length: 12; D gene: NA; J gene: TRBJ2-7; clone size: few; V gene: TRBV29-1; CDR3 protein: CSVDVDAYEQYF; CDR3 DNA: TGCAGCGTTGATGTGGATGCCTACGAGCAGTACTTC
CDR3 length: 15; D gene: NA; J gene: TRBJ2-3; clone size: NA; V gene: TRBV6-5; CDR3 protein: CASSYGDKPTDTQYF; CDR3 DNA: TGTGCCAGCAGTTACGGAGACAAGCCCACAGATACGCAGTATTTT
CDR3 length: 18; D gene: TRBD2; J gene: TRBJ2-1; clone size: few; V gene: TRBV20-1; CDR3 protein: CSARDLWTSGISGDEQFF; CDR3 DNA: TGCAGTGCTAGAGATCTTTGGACTAGCGGGATCTCTGGGGATGAGCAGTTCTTC
CDR3 length: 17; D gene: TRBD2; J gene: TRBJ2-6; clone size: many; V gene: TRBV11-2; CDR3 protein: CASSSPGLPTGANVLTF; CDR3 DNA: TGTGCCAGCAGCTCCCCGGGACTACCAACTGGGGCCAACGTCCTGACTTTC
CDR3 length: 14; D gene: NA; J gene: TRBJ1-2; clone size: NA; V gene: TRBV29-1; CDR3 protein: CSVEAGSRGNGYTF; CDR3 DNA: TGCAGCGTTGAAGCGGGGAGTAGGGGAAATGGCTACACCTTC
CDR3 length: 12; D gene: NA; J gene: TRBJ2-5; clone size: many; V gene: TRBV29-1; CDR3 protein: CSVEGSQETQYF; CDR3 DNA: TGCAGCGTTGAAGGCAGCCAAGAGACCCAGTACTTC
CDR3 length: 14; D gene: NA; J gene: TRBJ2-1; clone size: NA; V gene: TRBV27; CDR3 protein: CASSSGRLNNEQFF; CDR3 DNA: TGTGCCAGCAGTTCGGGACGCCTGAACAATGAGCAGTTCTTC
CDR3 length: 15; D gene: TRBD2; J gene: TRBJ2-1; clone size: NA; V gene: TRBV20-1; CDR3 protein: CSARGPGGHYNEQFF; CDR3 DNA: TGCAGTGCTAGAGGACCGGGAGGCCACTACAATGAGCAGTTCTTC
CDR3 length: 13; D gene: NA; J gene: TRBJ2-7; clone size: few; V gene: TRBV5-1; CDR3 protein: CASSLEGEWGWYF; CDR3 DNA: TGCGCCAGCAGCTTGGAGGGTGAGTGGGGCTGGTACTTC
CDR3 length: 15; D gene: NA; J gene: TRBJ2-1; clone size: few; V gene: TRBV28; CDR3 protein: CASSLEGGPYNEQFF; CDR3 DNA: TGTGCCAGCAGTTTAGAGGGGGGGCCCTACAATGAGCAGTTCTTC
CDR3 length: 14; D gene: TRBD1; J gene: TRBJ2-7; clone size: few; V gene: TRBV5-1; CDR3 protein: CASSERTGFYEQYF; CDR3 DNA: TGCGCCAGCAGCGAAAGGACAGGGTTCTACGAGCAGTACTTC
CDR3 length: 15; D gene: NA; J gene: TRBJ1-6; clone size: few; V gene: TRBV6-1; CDR3 protein: CASSPTSGAGSPLHF; CDR3 DNA: TGTGCCAGCAGCCCTACCTCGGGCGCCGGTTCACCCCTCCACTTT
CDR3 length: 13; D gene: NA; J gene: TRBJ2-7; clone size: few; V gene: TRBV7-9; CDR3 protein: CASSLGIPYEQYF; CDR3 DNA: TGTGCCAGCAGCTTAGGTATCCCCTACGAGCAGTACTTC
CDR3 length: 14; D gene: NA; J gene: TRBJ2-7; clone size: few; V gene: TRBV2; CDR3 protein: CASSEGQATYEQYF; CDR3 DNA: TGTGCCAGCAGTGAAGGACAGGCTACCTACGAGCAGTACTTC
CDR3 length: 15; D gene: NA; J gene: TRBJ1-5; clone size: NA; V gene: TRBV9; CDR3 protein: CASSVGQDSNQPQHF; CDR3 DNA: TGTGCCAGCAGCGTAGGACAGGATAGCAATCAGCCCCAGCATTTT
CDR3 length: 13; D gene: TRBD2; J gene: TRBJ2-7; clone size: many; V gene: TRBV29-1; CDR3 protein: CSIGLAGHLEQYF; CDR3 DNA: TGCAGCATAGGACTAGCGGGACATCTCGAGCAGTACTTC
CDR3 length: 20; D gene: NA; J gene: TRBJ1-1; clone size: few; V gene: TRBV21-1; CDR3 protein: CASSKCRSGTGYGSGTEAFF; CDR3 DNA: TGTGCCAGCAGCAAGTGTAGGTCCGGGACAGGGTACGGCAGCGGCACTGAAGCTTTCTTT
CDR3 length: 18; D gene: NA; J gene: TRBJ2-6; clone size: medium-sized; V gene: TRBV5-1; CDR3 protein: CASSLEWGTYSGANVLTF; CDR3 DNA: TGCGCCAGCAGCTTGGAGTGGGGGACGTACTCTGGGGCCAACGTCCTGACTTTC
CDR3 length: 14; D gene: TRBD1; J gene: TRBJ2-7; clone size: NA; V gene: TRBV9; CDR3 protein: CASSVSGQPGEQYF; CDR3 DNA: TGTGCCAGCAGCGTATCGGGACAGCCCGGGGAGCAGTACTTC
CDR3 length: 15; D gene: NA; J gene: TRBJ2-7; clone size: few; V gene: TRBV7-8; CDR3 protein: CASSLDPGGNYEQYF; CDR3 DNA: TGTGCCAGCAGCTTAGATCCAGGCGGGAACTACGAGCAGTACTTC
CDR3 length: 17; D gene: TRBD2; J gene: TRBJ2-3; clone size: few; V gene: TRBV7-2; CDR3 protein: CASSLFGLAGVSDTQYF; CDR3 DNA: TGTGCCAGCAGCTTATTCGGACTGGCGGGAGTGTCAGATACGCAGTATTTT
CDR3 length: 15; D gene: NA; J gene: TRBJ2-5; clone size: few; V gene: TRBV28; CDR3 protein: CASSFPQEWEETQYF; CDR3 DNA: TGTGCCAGCAGTTTCCCCCAGGAGTGGGAAGAGACCCAGTACTTC
CDR3 length: 15; D gene: NA; J gene: TRBJ1-1; clone size: NA; V gene: TRBV4-1; CDR3 protein: CASSQDTGVNTEAFF; CDR3 DNA: TGCGCCAGCAGCCAAGATACCGGGGTGAACACTGAAGCTTTCTTT
CDR3 length: 13; D gene: NA; J gene: TRBJ2-7; clone size: many; V gene: TRBV16; CDR3 protein: CASSPLTGSEQYF; CDR3 DNA: TGTGCCAGCAGCCCCCTTACGGGGAGCGAGCAGTACTTC
CDR3 length: 15; D gene: NA; J gene: TRBJ1-1; clone size: few; V gene: TRBV4-1; CDR3 protein: CASSQEGSWNTEAFF; CDR3 DNA: TGCGCCAGCAGCCAAGAGGGGAGCTGGAACACTGAAGCTTTCTTT
CDR3 length: 16; D gene: TRBD2; J gene: TRBJ2-1; clone size: many; V gene: TRBV29-1; CDR3 protein: CSVEDGGGGAHNEQFF; CDR3 DNA: TGCAGCGTTGAAGATGGAGGCGGGGGGGCACACAATGAGCAGTTCTTC
CDR3 length: 18; D gene: TRBD2; J gene: TRBJ2-3; clone size: few; V gene: TRBV28; CDR3 protein: CASSSRLWTSQYTDTQYF; CDR3 DNA: TGTGCCAGCAGTTCACGATTATGGACTAGCCAATACACAGATACGCAGTATTTT
CDR3 length: 16; D gene: NA; J gene: TRBJ2-7; clone size: NA; V gene: TRBV5-6; CDR3 protein: CASSLLPGLTGYEQYF; CDR3 DNA: TGTGCCAGCAGCTTACTTCCGGGCCTGACAGGCTACGAGCAGTACTTC
CDR3 length: 13; D gene: TRBD2; J gene: TRBJ2-5; clone size: NA; V gene: TRBV27; CDR3 protein: CASKGLGKETQYF; CDR3 DNA: TGTGCCAGCAAGGGACTAGGGAAAGAGACCCAGTACTTC
CDR3 length: 13; D gene: TRBD2; J gene: TRBJ2-1; clone size: many; V gene: TRBV29-1; CDR3 protein: CSVGLAGATEQFF; CDR3 DNA: TGCAGCGTTGGACTAGCGGGAGCCACTGAGCAGTTCTTC
CDR3 length: 14; D gene: TRBD2; J gene: TRBJ2-1; clone size: NA; V gene: TRBV20-1; CDR3 protein: CSASGSGGLNEQFF; CDR3 DNA: TGCAGTGCTAGCGGTAGCGGGGGATTAAATGAGCAGTTCTTC
CDR3 length: 14; D gene: NA; J gene: TRBJ2-7; clone size: many; V gene: TRBV27; CDR3 protein: CASSLQQGTYEQYF; CDR3 DNA: TGTGCCAGCAGTCTCCAACAGGGAACCTACGAGCAGTACTTC
CDR3 length: 14; D gene: TRBD1; J gene: TRBJ1-2; clone size: NA; V gene: TRBV4-3; CDR3 protein: CASSQDRGLGGYTF; CDR3 DNA: TGCGCCAGCAGCCAAGACAGGGGGCTCGGTGGCTACACCTTC
CDR3 length: 15; D gene: TRBD2; J gene: TRBJ2-5; clone size: few; V gene: TRBV20-1; CDR3 protein: CSARDRWAGEETQYF; CDR3 DNA: TGCAGTGCTAGAGATCGGTGGGCGGGAGAAGAGACCCAGTACTTC
CDR3 length: 15; D gene: NA; J gene: TRBJ2-7; clone size: many; V gene: TRBV5-1; CDR3 protein: CASSLEGTRAYEQYF; CDR3 DNA: TGCGCCAGCAGCTTGGAGGGGACAAGGGCCTACGAGCAGTACTTC
CDR3 length: 17; D gene: NA; J gene: TRBJ2-3; clone size: NA; V gene: TRBV4-3; CDR3 protein: CASSQEPTSRATDTQYF; CDR3 DNA: TGCGCCAGCAGCCAAGAACCCACTAGTAGGGCCACAGATACGCAGTATTTT
CDR3 length: 13; D gene: TRBD2; J gene: TRBJ2-7; clone size: NA; V gene: TRBV28; CDR3 protein: CASSPEGGYEQYF; CDR3 DNA: TGTGCCAGCAGTCCCGAGGGAGGGTACGAGCAGTACTTC
CDR3 length: 12; D gene: TRBD2; J gene: TRBJ2-5; clone size: few; V gene: TRBV12-3/TRBV12-4; CDR3 protein: CASSMGGETQYF; CDR3 DNA: TGTGCCAGCAGCATGGGGGGGGAGACCCAGTACTTC
CDR3 length: 18; D gene: NA; J gene: TRBJ1-5; clone size: NA; V gene: TRBV28; CDR3 protein: CASSRHNRTYYSNQPQHF; CDR3 DNA: TGTGCCAGCAGTCGCCATAACAGGACATATTATAGCAATCAGCCCCAGCATTTT
CDR3 length: 14; D gene: NA; J gene: TRBJ2-7; clone size: few; V gene: TRBV27; CDR3 protein: CASSTSDQYYEQYF; CDR3 DNA: TGTGCCAGCAGCACCTCAGACCAATACTACGAGCAGTACTTC
CDR3 length: 17; D gene: TRBD2; J gene: TRBJ2-7; clone size: few; V gene: TRBV6-2/TRBV6-3; CDR3 protein: CASSYSILLAGWDEQYF; CDR3 DNA: TGTGCCAGCAGTTACTCTATTCTCCTAGCGGGATGGGACGAGCAGTACTTC
CDR3 length: 14; D gene: NA; J gene: TRBJ2-1; clone size: few; V gene: TRBV28; CDR3 protein: CASSLVTTNNEQFF; CDR3 DNA: TGTGCCAGCAGTTTGGTCACGACTAACAATGAGCAGTTCTTC